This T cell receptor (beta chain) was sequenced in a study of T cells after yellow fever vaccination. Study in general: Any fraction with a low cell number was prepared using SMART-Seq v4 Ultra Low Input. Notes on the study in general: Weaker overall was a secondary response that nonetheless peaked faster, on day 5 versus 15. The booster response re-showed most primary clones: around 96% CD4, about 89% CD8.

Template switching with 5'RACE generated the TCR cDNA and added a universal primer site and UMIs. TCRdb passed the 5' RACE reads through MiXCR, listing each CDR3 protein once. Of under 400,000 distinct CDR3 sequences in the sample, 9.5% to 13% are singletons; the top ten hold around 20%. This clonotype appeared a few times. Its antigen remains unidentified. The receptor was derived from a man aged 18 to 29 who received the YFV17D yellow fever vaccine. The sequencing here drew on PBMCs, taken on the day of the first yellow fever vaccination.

CDR3 loop: CASSQGGGESPLHF. In nucleotides, the CDR3 is TGCGCCAGCAGCCAAGGTGGCGGGGAGTCACCCCTCCACTTT. The chain couples TRBV4-1 to TRBJ1-6; no firm D call. The V and J ends lost 1 base and 10 bases respectively, with 11 bases between them. CDR1 is MGHRA, CDR2 YSYEKL, per germline. This CDR3 has 14 residues.